Below, 5 T cell receptor beta chains from the same sample are listed, as sequenced in a study of T cell repertoires in cytomegalovirus infection. TCRdb used MiXCR to reprocess the reads, holding one entry per CDR3 protein. The sample has nearly 650,000 distinct CDR3 sequences, roughly a quarter seen once. The sample consisted of CD8+ T cells from PBMCs. All receptors come from a human donor in good health (CMV status not recorded). Some clones in this sample may be carry-over from other donors' samples.

This clonotype appeared a few times. V gene TRBV20-1 combines with J gene TRBJ1-5; D is undetermined. The CDR3 length is 18 residues. Deletions cut 0 bases from V and 0 bases from J, with 18 bases between. CDR1 is DFQATT and CDR2 is SNEGSKA in the germline V gene (reference sequence). As DNA, the CDR3 is TGCAGTGCTAGAGATCATATAAACCGGGGAGTTAGCAATCAGCCCCAGCATTTT. Translating it yields CSARDHINRGVSNQPQHF.

This clonotype turned up a few times. The V and J genes are TRBV13 and TRBJ2-5, with D perhaps matching TRBD2 (6 bases). Germline V gene lookup returns CDR1 PRHDT and CDR2 FYEKMQ (reference sequence). The CDR3 covers 13 residues. The V end lost 5 bases, the J end lost 5 bases, and 12 bases lay between the germline ends. This CDR3 reads CASSTGRGETQYF. CDR3 nucleotide sequence: TGTGCCAGCAGCACCGGGAGAGGGGAGACCCAGTACTTC.

This sequence joins TRBV20-1 and TRBJ2-7; weak D call: TRBD2 (6 bases). The V gene's germline CDR1 is DFQATT and CDR2 SNEGSKA (reference sequence). Trimming left V 5 bases short and J 2 bases short, with 16 bases between. The CDR3 has 14 residues. The CDR3 region is CSAAPEWRAYEQYF. The CDR3 DNA sequence: TGCAGTGCTGCCCCGGAGTGGAGGGCCTACGAGCAGTACTTC.

This clonotype has at least ten counts. V gene TRBV7-9 combines with J gene TRBJ2-5; D unclear. The V and J ends lost 4 bases and 3 bases respectively, with 18 bases between them. The CDR3 spans 16 residues. Germline V lookup: CDR1 SEHNR, CDR2 FQNEAQ (reference sequence). The DNA for the CDR3 is TGTGCCAGCAGCTCCCGCATATCGGGTTTGAAAGAGACCCAGTACTTC. It is translated as CASSSRISGLKETQYF. Drawing the rest from reference TRBV7-9 and TRBJ2-5, the complete variable domain is DTGVSQNPRHKITKRGQNVTFRCDPISEHNRLYWYRQTLGQGPEFLTYFQNEAQLEKSRLLSDRFSAERPKGSFSTLEIQRTEQGDSAMYLCASSSRISGLKETQYFGPGTRLLVL.

The J gene is TRBJ1-6, the V gene TRBV7-2, with 8 bases lining up with TRBD1. J gave up 8 bases and V 5 bases, and 20 bases lay outside the gene matches. The V gene's germline CDR1 is SGHTA and CDR2 FQGNSA. The CDR3 runs to 19 residues. CDR3 DNA sequence: TGTGCCAGCAGCCAGCCCGGGACAGGCGACTTCACAACGGATTCACCCCTCCACTTT. This translates into CASSQPGTGDFTTDSPLHF.